This T cell receptor (beta chain) came from a study of siplizumab effects on memory and regulatory T cells (dated by TCRdb to the late 2010s). At the level of the whole study: The effect of the anti-CD2 antibody siplizumab on alloreactive T-cell subsets was examined in allogeneic mixed lymphocyte reactions constructed from human PBMCs.

Libraries came from the immunoSEQ multiplex PCR assay. Roughly 10^5 TCR templates per sample were assayed on the deep sequencing platform. Genomic DNA extracted from sorted T cells was used for TCRbeta CDR3 sequencing. Concerning the study's data processing: The R programming language was used for clonal analysis of TCRbeta CDR3 data. Unstimulated samples were compared with post-reaction CFSE-low samples to define alloreactive CD4+ and CD8+ clones. By matching sequences to the repertoires of sorted unstimulated Treg and non-Treg cells, each alloreactive CD4+ clone was assigned a regulatory or non-regulatory origin. The clones in this table, taken by TCRdb from immuneACCESS, are in-frame only. Not every clone is retained; where verified, under half of the shortfall comes from an unresolved V gene, and the cause of the rest is unknown. The V and J calls and clone size are taken from that table; D and trimming were inferred from the DNA. Across this sample there are about 100,000 clones, with around 92% seen only once. The top ten constitute under 3% of the sample.

From the cysteine up to the phenylalanine, the CDR3 has a length of 14 residues. CDR3 DNA only is kept here, 42 bases in frame from base 1. Trimming takes 4 bases off V and 7 bases off J; junction bases not matched to a gene: 5. Sequences SGHRS (CDR1) and YFSETQ (CDR2) are obtained from the germline V gene. Results and caveats for the whole study, not just this receptor: The cumulative frequency of alloreactive sequences traceable to unstimulated CD4+ memory T cells was significantly reduced by siplizumab. Because sequences below about 10^-5 frequency were poorly captured, only a minor fraction of alloreactive clones could be mapped to unstimulated subsets. Among mappable alloreactive CD4+ clones, the Treg-derived fraction averaged nearly 70% with siplizumab versus around 29% in control reactions. No functional confirmation was obtained for the suppressive function of proliferating Tregs from siplizumab cultures. For roughly 75-95% of proliferating CD4+ or CD8+ clones, no naive or memory phenotype could be assigned. Unstimulated naive T cells appeared to be more diverse than memory T cells, and naive cells seemed to make a substantial contribution to the alloresponse.

TCRbeta CDR3 sequencing was performed on sorted unstimulated T cells and on proliferating T cells recovered from mixed lymphocyte reactions. Fresh whole blood from about 9 HLA-typed healthy donors was used as the source from which PBMCs were isolated. Remarks on this clone: Its antigen is not yet known. No much larger clone is present one base from it, and per-base qualities are unavailable.

The material sequenced was CD4+ T cells sorted from blood. This clonotype was obtained from a human donor in good health. Some clones in this sample may be carry-over from other donors' samples. This chain joins TRBV5-1 to TRBJ2-7; 13 middle bases align to TRBD2. The CDR3 region has the sequence CASSTSGRAGEQYF. The DNA reads TGCGCCAGCAGCACTAGCGGGAGGGCCGGAGAGCAGTACTTC.